This entry lists 27 T cell receptor beta chains sequenced from one sample in a study of T cell changes during pregnancy in multiple sclerosis (dated by TCRdb to about 2019). Preparation of the library involved the immunoSEQ multiplex PCR assay. TCRdb stores this immuneACCESS table with in-frame sequences only. Part of the clones is absent; in the studies checked, under half of the shortfall reflects unresolved V genes, and no reason is known for the rest. The sample yields 40,000 to 55,000 clones; 85% to 95% were counted once. The ten largest clones add up to roughly 0.71% of the sample. Sample: CD4+ T cells from peripheral blood mononuclear cells, taken in the third trimester of pregnancy. All receptors derive from a female donor with multiple sclerosis, enrolled in a pregnancy study.

This chain's CDR3 is CASSYSGGSTDTQYF. As DNA, the CDR3 is TGTGCCAGCAGTTACTCTGGGGGGAGCACAGATACGCAGTATTTT. V and J are TRBV6-5 and TRBJ2-3; tentative D call: TRBD2 (6 bases). Trimming shortened V by 0 bases and J by 0 bases, and 7 bases separated the two germline ends. Germline assignment: CDR1 MNHEY and CDR2 SVGAGI. CDR3 length equals 15 residues.

This chain links TRBV6-5 with TRBJ1-1; D may be TRBD1 (6 bases). V dropped 9 bases and J dropped 0 bases, with 14 bases sitting between them. The germline V gene has CDR1 MNHEY and CDR2 SVGAGI. The CDR3 runs 14 residues. CDR3 sequence: CASRLGQLNTEAFF. The DNA for the CDR3 is TGTGCCAGTCGCCTGGGACAACTGAACACTGAAGCTTTCTTT.

The rearrangement joins TRBV19 to TRBJ1-5; no firm D call. V lost 5 bases to trimming and J lost 0 bases, with 5 bases between them. CDR3 length: 13 residues. Germline V gene sequence: CDR1 LNHDA, CDR2 SQIVND (reference sequence). The CDR3 bases are TGTGCCAGTAGTTCAGATAGCAATCAGCCCCAGCATTTT. Translating it yields CASSSDSNQPQHF.

The chain links TRBV5-1 to TRBJ1-2; 12 bases map to TRBD1. This CDR3 has 14 residues. The V and J ends lost 3 bases and 4 bases, in that order; junction bases with no gene match: 1. The germline CDR1 and CDR2 sequences are SGHRS and YFSETQ. The CDR3 DNA is TGCGCCAGCAGCTGGGGACAGGGGGCCTATGGCTACACCTTC. Protein product: CASSWGQGAYGYTF. Looking up the rest from reference TRBV5-1 and TRBJ1-2 gives the full variable domain: KAGVTQTPRYLIKTRGQQVTLSCSPISGHRSVSWYQQTPGQGLQFLFEYFSETQRNKGNFPGRFSGRQFSNSRSEMNVSTLELGDSALYLCASSWGQGAYGYTFGSGTRLTVV.

This sequence joins TRBV7-3 and TRBJ2-1; 7 bases line up with TRBD2. The CDR3 sequence is 15 residues long. V lost 5 bases, J lost 7 bases, and 11 bases stayed unmatched. Germline CDR1 and CDR2: SGHTA and FQGTGA. CDR3 region: CASSPSGAILNEQFF. Written as DNA, the CDR3 is TGTGCCAGCAGCCCCAGCGGGGCCATCCTTAATGAGCAGTTCTTC.

The rearrangement links TRBV5-1 to TRBJ2-1; TRBD2 matches at 14 bases. Germline V lookup: CDR1 SGHRS, CDR2 YFSETQ. The V and J ends lost 4 bases and 6 bases, in that order; junction bases with no gene match: 6. The CDR3 has 16 amino acids. CDR3 bases: TGCGCCAGCAGCCGGACTAGCGGGGGGCCCCTCAATGAGCAGTTCTTC. Translated: CASSRTSGGPLNEQFF.

This sequence joins TRBV25-1 and TRBJ1-1; D unresolved. CDR3 size: 14 residues. V lost 2 bases to trimming and J lost 0 bases, with 7 bases between them. Germline CDR1 is MGHDK and CDR2 is SYGVNS. This CDR3 is CASSEGQVNTEAFF. DNA of the CDR3: TGTGCCAGCAGTGAAGGGCAGGTGAACACTGAAGCTTTCTTT. The full variable domain, in which reference TRBV25-1 and TRBJ1-1 provide the parts outside the CDR3, is EADIYQTPRYLVIGTGKKITLECSQTMGHDKMYWYQQDPGMELHLIHYSYGVNSTEKGDLSSESTVSRIRTEHFPLTLESARPSHTSQYLCASSEGQVNTEAFFGQGTRLTVV.

The chain recombines TRBV6-6 with TRBJ2-7; D might be TRBD1 (5 bases). The CDR3 length is 13 residues. V was shortened by 6 bases and J by 5 bases, with 14 bases between the two germline ends. Germline assignment: CDR1 MNHNY and CDR2 SVGAGI (reference sequence). The CDR3 DNA reads as TGTGCCAGCAGAGATCAGGGTGTCGACGAGCAGTACTTC. It translates to CASRDQGVDEQYF.

This chain connects TRBV6-1 to TRBJ2-3, with TRBD1 as a possible D gene (5 bases). This CDR3 has 14 amino acids. Trimming pared 3 bases from V and 7 bases from J, leaving 14 bases between. Germline loops: CDR1 MNHNS, CDR2 SASEGT. The CDR3 spells CASSEVPGKYTQYF. The CDR3 DNA reads TGTGCCAGCAGTGAGGTGCCAGGGAAATATACGCAGTATTTT.

The V and J genes are TRBV7-2 and TRBJ1-1, with TRBD1 matching over 7 bases. The CDR3 sequence is 15 residues long. The germline V gene has CDR1 SGHTA and CDR2 FQGNSA. V shed 2 bases and J 6 bases; nucleotides not matched to a gene: 9. Written as DNA, the CDR3 is TGTGCCAGCAGCTTACGGGACAGAGGGTATCCTGAAGCTTTCTTT. Protein sequence: CASSLRDRGYPEAFF.

This chain joins TRBV7-3 and TRBJ1-1; 11 bases agree with TRBD1. V dropped 5 bases and J dropped 4; count of bases not matched to a gene: 6. The CDR3 runs 15 residues. Germline V gives CDR1 SGHTA, CDR2 FQGTGA. CDR3 bases: TGTGCCAGCAGCCGGACAGGGGGCAGAGGCACTGAAGCTTTCTTT. The encoded protein is CASSRTGGRGTEAFF.

The chain employs TRBV19 and TRBJ1-3, with TRBD1 as a possible D gene (5 bases). The V gene lost 5 bases and the J gene lost 0 bases, with 11 bases spanning the gap. This CDR3 contains 15 residues. From germline, CDR1 is LNHDA and CDR2 SQIVND (reference sequence). CDR3 sequence: CASSSGLTSGNTIYF. In DNA, the CDR3 is TGTGCCAGTAGTTCGGGACTAACCTCTGGAAACACCATATATTTT.

This clone has only one observation. This chain joins TRBV30 and TRBJ2-7, with 7 bases lining up with TRBD1. The CDR3 spans 12 residues. The junction had 4 bases not matched to a gene; V was cut back by 3 bases and J by 5 bases. Germline-derived CDR1 and CDR2 are GTSNPN and SVGIG (reference sequence). The chain's CDR3 is CAWSVDRDEQYF. CDR3 in DNA: TGTGCCTGGAGCGTTGACAGGGACGAGCAGTACTTC.

The chain links TRBV6-1 to TRBJ2-3; TRBD2 might be the D (6 bases). This CDR3 has 14 residues. The V end was cut by 4 bases, the J end by 1 base, with 9 bases between. Germline V lookup: CDR1 MNHNS, CDR2 SASEGT. The CDR3 reads CASSGRLGTDTQYF. CDR3 DNA sequence: TGTGCCAGCAGTGGCCGACTAGGCACAGATACGCAGTATTTT.

The chain employs TRBV5-1 and TRBJ2-3; TRBD2 agrees at 10 bases. The J segment lost 2 bases and the V segment lost 4 bases, leaving 10 bases of the junction unmatched. This CDR3 is 17 amino acids long. Germline CDR1 reads SGHRS; CDR2 reads YFSETQ. CDR3 DNA sequence: TGCGCCAGCAGCCCGAACCCACTAGCGGGGTTCACAGATACGCAGTATTTT. Translated, it gives CASSPNPLAGFTDTQYF.

The chain carries TRBV7-8 and TRBJ2-7; D remains ambiguous. Germline CDR1 and CDR2: SGHVS and FQNEAQ. Trimming removed 6 bases at V and 5 bases at J, with 17 bases between. The CDR3 contains 14 residues. CDR3 amino acids: CASSQLYGFDEQYF. CDR3 sequence (DNA): TGTGCCAGCAGTCAATTGTACGGGTTCGACGAGCAGTACTTC.

This chain joins TRBV27 and TRBJ1-2; the D is unclear. The CDR3 runs to 14 residues. V lost 3 bases to trimming and J lost 4 bases, with 12 bases between them. Germline V gene sequence: CDR1 MNHEY, CDR2 SMNVEV (reference sequence). CDR3 coding DNA: TGTGCCAGCAGTTTCGCCGGGAACTTCTATGGCTACACCTTC. Protein product: CASSFAGNFYGYTF.

The chain couples TRBV15 to TRBJ2-7; possible D gene TRBD2, 5 bases. Trimming took 1 base from V and 2 from J, leaving 15 bases between them. Germline V lookup: CDR1 LNHNV, CDR2 YYDKDF (reference sequence). The CDR3 length is 16 residues. CDR3 in DNA: TGTGCCACCAGCAGAGCGGGGAGCCCTACCCCCTACGAGCAGTACTTC. The encoded protein is CATSRAGSPTPYEQYF.

The chain carries TRBV7-3 and TRBJ2-5; 14 nucleotides line up with TRBD2. V shed 6 bases, J shed 4 bases, and the junction held 10 bases outside the gene matches. Looked up from germline, CDR1 is SGHTA and CDR2 is FQGTGA. This CDR3 is 17 amino acids long. CDR3 coding DNA: TGTGCCAGCAGTCCCGGGACTAGCGGGGGTTTGATAGAGACCCAGTACTTC. Translating gives CASSPGTSGGLIETQYF.

Concerning this clone itself: Within the sample, other DNA sequences also encode this same CDR3. CDR3 region: CASSPTGYGYTF. The CDR3 DNA is TGTGCCAGTAGTCCTACAGGGTATGGCTACACCTTC. J is TRBJ1-2 and V is TRBV19; D possibly corresponds to TRBD1 (6 bases). Germline V gene data show CDR1 as LNHDA and CDR2 as SQIVND (reference sequence). The V end was cut by 5 bases, the J end by 5 bases, with 9 bases between. The CDR3 totals 12 residues.

The chain has TRBV5-6 and TRBJ2-5; 7 positions match TRBD2. The germline V gene has CDR1 SGHDT and CDR2 YYEEEE. After removal of 4 bases from V and 7 bases from J, the junction contained 13 bases not matched to a gene. The length of the CDR3 is 15 residues. The CDR3 coding sequence is TGTGCCAGCAGCCACGGAGCGGGGCCCAAGGGGACCCAGTACTTC. It specifies CASSHGAGPKGTQYF.

The chain recombines TRBV11-2 with TRBJ2-3; D is possibly TRBD2 (5 bases). The CDR3 is 15 residues long. V was pared by 0 bases and J by 0 bases, with 7 bases between. Germline V CDR1 and CDR2: SGHAT, FQNNGV. The CDR3 is CASSLDRRSTDTQYF. The CDR3 nucleotides are TGTGCCAGCAGCTTAGACAGGAGGAGCACAGATACGCAGTATTTT.

The V call is TRBV4-3, the J call TRBJ2-3; D perhaps matches TRBD1 (5 bases). The CDR3 covers 16 residues. Germline V gene sequence: CDR1 LGHNA, CDR2 YSLEER. With 1 base removed from V and 3 bases from J, the gap between germline ends came to 14 bases. The CDR3 DNA reads TGCGCCAGCAGCCAAGCGGCAGGGATGGGGACAGATACGCAGTATTTT. This gives the protein CASSQAAGMGTDTQYF.

The J gene is TRBJ1-4, the V gene TRBV7-2, with 9 bases identical to TRBD1. This CDR3 is 15 amino acids long. From germline, CDR1 is SGHTA and CDR2 FQGNSA. Losses at the gene ends were 5 bases for V and 8 bases for J; bases not matched to a gene: 9. CDR3: CASSVGTGRLEKLFF. DNA of the CDR3: TGTGCCAGCAGCGTGGGGACAGGGAGACTCGAAAAACTGTTTTTT.

This clone was observed a single time. This rearrangement joins TRBV7-2 to TRBJ2-7; 9 bases align to TRBD2. This CDR3 spans 14 amino acids. Germline lookup yields CDR1 SGHTA and CDR2 FQGNSA. The trim removed 3 bases at V and 5 bases at J, leaving 5 bases unmatched. Here the CDR3 DNA reads TGTGCCAGCAGCTTTAGCGGGGGCCCGAACGAGCAGTACTTC. It codes for CASSFSGGPNEQYF.

The V call is TRBV7-2, the J call TRBJ2-7, with 9 bases fitting TRBD1. Germline lookup yields CDR1 SGHTA and CDR2 FQGNSA. V was pared by 5 bases and J by 6 bases, with 17 bases of the junction left unmatched. The CDR3 is 17 amino acids. The CDR3 nucleotides read TGTGCCAGCAGCCCGACACGGGACAGGGCGTCCCTACTCGAGCAGTACTTC. Its translation: CASSPTRDRASLLEQYF. The entire variable domain, with the rest obtained from reference TRBV7-2 and TRBJ2-7, is as follows: GAGVSQSPSNKVTEKGKDVELRCDPISGHTALYWYRQSLGQGLEFLIYFQGNSAPDKSGLPSDRFSAERTGGSVSTLTIQRTQQEDSAVYLCASSPTRDRASLLEQYFGPGTRLTVT.

The V gene is TRBV7-3, the J gene TRBJ1-1; 10 bases fit TRBD1. There are 13 residues in the CDR3. Germline V CDR1 and CDR2: SGHTA, FQGTGA. The junction had 7 bases not matched to a gene; V was cut back by 7 bases and J by 8 bases. This CDR3 is CASNNDRGREAFF. The CDR3 DNA sequence: TGTGCCAGCAACAATGACAGGGGGCGCGAAGCTTTCTTT. The full variable domain, completed using reference TRBV7-3 and TRBJ1-1, is GAGVSQTPSNKVTEKGKYVELRCDPISGHTALYWYRQSLGQGPEFLIYFQGTGAADDSGLPNDRFFAVRPEGSVSTLKIQRTERGDSAVYLCASNNDRGREAFFGQGTRLTVV.